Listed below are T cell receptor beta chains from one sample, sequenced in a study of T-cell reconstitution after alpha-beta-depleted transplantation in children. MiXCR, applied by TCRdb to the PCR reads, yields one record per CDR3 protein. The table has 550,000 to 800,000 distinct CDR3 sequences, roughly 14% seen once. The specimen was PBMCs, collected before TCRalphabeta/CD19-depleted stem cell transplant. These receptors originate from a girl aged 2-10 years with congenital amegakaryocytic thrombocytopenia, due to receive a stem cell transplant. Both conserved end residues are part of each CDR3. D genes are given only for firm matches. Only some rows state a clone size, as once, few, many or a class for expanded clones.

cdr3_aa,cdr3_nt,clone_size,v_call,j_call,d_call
CASSLAKGYYDTQYF,TGTGCCAGCAGCTTAGCCAAAGGCTATTACGATACGCAGTATTTT,many,TRBV7-2,TRBJ2-3,.
CSAHGGGNQPQHF,TGCAGTGCTCACGGGGGCGGCAATCAGCCCCAGCATTTT,many,TRBV20-1,TRBJ1-5,.
CASSVELNTEAFF,TGTGCCAGCAGCGTAGAGTTGAACACTGAAGCTTTCTTT,.,TRBV7-8,TRBJ1-1,.
CAIRSSEPNTGELFF,TGTGCCATCAGATCTAGCGAACCGAACACCGGGGAGCTGTTTTTT,few,TRBV10-3,TRBJ2-2,.
CATSEADPSGIPGELFF,TGTGCCACCAGTGAGGCAGACCCTAGCGGGATTCCCGGGGAGCTGTTTTTT,few,TRBV24-1,TRBJ2-2,TRBD2
CASRQSGRGDNEQFF,TGTGCCAGTAGACAGAGCGGGAGAGGAGACAATGAGCAGTTCTTC,few,TRBV19,TRBJ2-1,TRBD2
CSASNSQTNTEAFF,TGCAGTGCTAGTAACTCCCAGACGAACACTGAAGCTTTCTTT,many,TRBV20-1,TRBJ1-1,.
CSARGLAGDGVYTQYF,TGCAGTGCTCGTGGACTAGCGGGAGATGGAGTATATACGCAGTATTTT,many,TRBV20-1,TRBJ2-3,TRBD2
CSASRRSSPSGTEAFF,TGCAGTGCTAGTCGACGTAGTTCGCCCTCGGGCACTGAAGCTTTCTTT,many,TRBV20-1,TRBJ1-1,.
CASTPGYSGTGTDTQYF,TGTGCCAGCACCCCGGGGTACAGCGGGACGGGCACAGATACGCAGTATTTT,few,TRBV6-1,TRBJ2-3,TRBD2
CSAREDSHNSPLHF,TGCAGTGCTAGAGAGGACAGTCATAATTCACCCCTCCACTTT,many,TRBV20-1,TRBJ1-6,.
CASSPLAGIYNEQFF,TGTGCCAGCAGTCCCCTAGCGGGGATTTACAATGAGCAGTTCTTC,many,TRBV27,TRBJ2-1,TRBD2
CATKKGVGEQFF,TGTGCCACCAAAAAAGGAGTCGGTGAGCAGTTCTTC,few,TRBV6-2/TRBV6-3,TRBJ2-1,.
CASSISAFLAGGRNTGELFF,TGTGCCAGTAGTATTTCTGCGTTTTTAGCAGGGGGCAGGAACACCGGGGAGCTGTTTTTT,few,TRBV19,TRBJ2-2,TRBD1
CASSSSGRKYEQYF,TGTGCCAGCAGTTCCAGCGGGAGGAAGTACGAGCAGTACTTC,many,TRBV6-2/TRBV6-3,TRBJ2-7,TRBD2
CASSPKGAAQYF,TGTGCCAGCAGCCCCAAAGGGGCGGCCCAGTACTTC,once,TRBV11-2,TRBJ2-5,.